This is a list of T cell receptor beta chains from one sample in a study of graft-versus-host responses after intestinal transplantation. Measured with immunoSEQ multiplex PCR; TCRdb has only the in-frame clones, and not every one. The sample lists tens of thousands of clones, approximately 91% occurring once. Specimen: ileum tissue, collected roughly 390 days after transplant. The origin of the receptors is a human patient who received an intestinal transplant, so some T cells may come from the graft donor. CDR3s include the opening cysteine and the closing phenylalanine or tryptophan. The order of the fields is V gene, J gene, clone size, D gene, CDR3 DNA, CDR3 protein. D genes are given only for firm matches. Some rows have no size entry. The others give once, few or many, or a class for an expanded clone.

TRBV30	TRBJ1-2	.	.	TGTGCCTGGAGTCTCTGGACCCTAGCCGACTATGGCTACACCTTC	CAWSLWTLADYGYTF
TRBV21-1	TRBJ2-1	.	.	TGTGCCAGCAGCAAAGTCCGAGGCAGGGAGTTCTTC	CASSKVRGREFF
TRBV6-5	TRBJ2-7	.	TRBD1	TGTGCCAGCAGTTACGAGACAGGGGGCTACGAGCAGTACTTC	CASSYETGGYEQYF
TRBV9	TRBJ2-7	.	TRBD2	TGTGCCAGCAGCGTAGCGCCGGGAGGGCCCAGCGAGCAGTACTTC	CASSVAPGGPSEQYF
TRBV2	TRBJ1-5	.	.	TGTGCCAGCAGTAACGAGGGCGATCAGCCCCAGCATTTT	CASSNEGDQPQHF
TRBV2	TRBJ2-7	.	.	TGTGCCAGCAGGTCTCTGGGATTCTACGAGCAGTACTTC	CASRSLGFYEQYF
TRBV29-1	TRBJ2-7	.	TRBD2	TGCAGCGTTATAGGAGGGACTAGCGCATACGAGCAGTACTTC	CSVIGGTSAYEQYF
TRBV5-1	TRBJ1-1	.	.	TGCGCCAGCAGCTGGCGTCTGGACACTGAAGCTTTCTTT	CASSWRLDTEAFF
TRBV4-1	TRBJ1-2	.	.	TGCGCCAGCAGCCAAGAAAGAGGCTATGGCTACACCTTC	CASSQERGYGYTF
TRBV6-1	TRBJ1-1	.	.	TGTGCCAGCAGTGAACCGGGGGCCCACTCCGCCACTGAAGCTTTCTTT	CASSEPGAHSATEAFF
TRBV4-1	TRBJ2-7	once	TRBD1	TGCGCCAGCAGCCAAGAGGGGACAGGGGGCTACGAGCAGTACTTC	CASSQEGTGGYEQYF
TRBV5-6	TRBJ2-7	.	TRBD1	TGTGCCAGCAGCTTCGGGACAGGGTCCTACGAGCAGTACTTC	CASSFGTGSYEQYF
TRBV4-1	TRBJ2-1	.	TRBD1	TGCGCCAGCAGCCAAGTACCTGGGACAGGGGTTGACAATGAGCAGTTCTTC	CASSQVPGTGVDNEQFF
TRBV5-4	TRBJ1-2	.	.	TGTGCCAGCAGCTTGGACAGTAGTTTCTATGGCTACACCTTC	CASSLDSSFYGYTF
TRBV10-1	TRBJ2-3	.	.	TGCGCCAGCAGTGGGGACTCCACAGATACGCAGTATTTT	CASSGDSTDTQYF
TRBV14	TRBJ2-3	.	TRBD2	TGTGCCAGCAGCCAACCGGGACTAGCGGGGGGGTCTAGCACAGATACGCAGTATTTT	CASSQPGLAGGSSTDTQYF
TRBV6-1	TRBJ1-1	once	.	TGTGCCAGCAATATTATTATGGGGACTGAAGCTTTCTTT	CASNIIMGTEAFF
TRBV6-5	TRBJ2-7	.	.	TGTGCCAGCAGAAACCGGGACATCCCCTACGAGCAGTACTTC	CASRNRDIPYEQYF
TRBV7-2	TRBJ2-7	.	TRBD1	TGTGCCAGCAGCCCGGACAGGGGCTCCTACGAGCAGTACTTC	CASSPDRGSYEQYF